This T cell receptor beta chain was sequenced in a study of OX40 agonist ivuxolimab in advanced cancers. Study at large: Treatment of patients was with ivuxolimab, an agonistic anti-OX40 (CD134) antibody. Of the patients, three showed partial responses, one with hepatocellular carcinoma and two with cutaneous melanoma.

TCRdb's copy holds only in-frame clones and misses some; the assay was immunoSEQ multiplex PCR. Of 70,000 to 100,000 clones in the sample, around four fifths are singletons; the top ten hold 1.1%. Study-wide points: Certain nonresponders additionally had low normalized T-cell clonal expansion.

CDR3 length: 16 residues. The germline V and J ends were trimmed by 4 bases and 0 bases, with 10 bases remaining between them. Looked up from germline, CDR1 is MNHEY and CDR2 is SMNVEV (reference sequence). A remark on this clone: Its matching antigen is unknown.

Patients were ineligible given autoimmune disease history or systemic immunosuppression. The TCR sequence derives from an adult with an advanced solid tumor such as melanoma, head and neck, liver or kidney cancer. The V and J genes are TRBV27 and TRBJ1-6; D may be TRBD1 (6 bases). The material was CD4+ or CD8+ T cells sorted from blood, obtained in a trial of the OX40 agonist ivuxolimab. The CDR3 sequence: CASSWQGLSYNSPLHF. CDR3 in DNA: TGTGCCAGCAGTTGGCAGGGGCTCTCCTATAATTCACCCCTCCACTTT.